The TCR beta chain described here comes from a study of T-cell reconstitution after alpha-beta-depleted transplantation in children. Germline values: CDR1 SGHKS, CDR2 YYEKEE (reference sequence). The CDR3 runs to 15 residues. V was trimmed by 4 bases and J by 1 base, leaving 11 bases between them. During its preparation, the TCRbeta library received unique molecular identifiers. TCRdb reanalysed the PCR reads using MiXCR and keeps one entry per CDR3 protein. The data show about 600,000 distinct CDR3 sequences, 23% seen once. Regarding the study as a whole: Several hundred expanded graft clones reportedly gave rise to the alpha-beta T cells present about two months after transplant.

About this clonotype itself: The antigen remains unidentified.

The chain recombines TRBV5-5 with TRBJ2-2, with D maybe TRBD2 (6 bases). This receptor was obtained from a boy less than two years old who had a stem cell transplant for acute myeloid leukemia, so the T cells may come from the graft donor. The specimen was PBMCs, mostly from graft donor cells, collected 360 days after TCRalphabeta/CD19-depleted stem cell transplant. The CDR3 region has the DNA TGTGCCAGCAGCCCCGTGGGGGGGAACACCGGGGAGCTGTTTTTT. Translation: CASSPVGGNTGELFF.